This T cell receptor (beta chain) stems from a study of blood T cell repertoires in COVID-19. At the level of the study: T cells, B-cell-depleted T cells, or PBMCs provided the cDNA or gDNA that served as material.

Assay: immunoSEQ multiplex PCR; the TCRdb copy retains only in-frame clones and omits some. The sample includes over 85,000 clones, approximately 86% of them seen just once. The CDR3 has 17 amino acids. V lost 2 bases to trimming and J lost 10 bases; unmatched junction nucleotides: 13. CDR1 and CDR2 from the germline V gene are MNHNS and SASEGT. Sequenced material: peripheral blood. The receptor comes from a man aged 55-75 years with acute or convalescent COVID-19. This chain joins TRBV6-1 and TRBJ2-1; 11 bases agree with TRBD2. CDR3 region: CASSERLAGGPLREQFF. The CDR3 DNA reads as TGTGCCAGCAGTGAAAGGCTAGCGGGAGGCCCCCTACGCGAGCAGTTCTTC.